The 30 T cell receptor beta chains given below trace back to one sample, sequenced in a study of OX40 agonist ivuxolimab in advanced cancers. Some clones are missing from TCRdb's copy, which holds only in-frame ones; the method was immunoSEQ multiplex PCR. The sample consists of roughly 120,000 clones, more than 80% of them appearing once. The sample was CD4+ or CD8+ T cells sorted from blood, taken in a trial of the OX40 agonist ivuxolimab. These receptors all come from an adult with an advanced solid tumor such as melanoma, head and neck, liver or kidney cancer.

The chain combines TRBV6-1 with TRBJ1-2; D is perhaps TRBD1 (5 bases). Trimming removed 6 bases from V and 1 base from J, with 9 bases in between. The CDR3 contains 13 residues. The germline CDR1 and CDR2 sequences are MNHNS and SASEGT. The CDR3 sequence is CASSWDDNYGYTF. CDR3 bases: TGTGCCAGCAGCTGGGACGATAACTATGGCTACACCTTC.

The count of this clone is one. The chain has TRBV7-6 and TRBJ1-4, with TRBD1 identical over 8 bases. The CDR3 is 14 residues long. The V segment lost 1 base and the J segment 7 bases; nucleotides outside the gene matches: 2. Germline V gene data show CDR1 as SGHVS and CDR2 as FNYEAQ. CDR3 sequence (DNA): TGTGCCAGCAGCTTAGGGCAGGGGGCTGAAAAACTGTTTTTT. It translates to CASSLGQGAEKLFF. Using reference TRBV7-6 and TRBJ1-4 for the parts outside the CDR3, the full variable domain is GAGVSQSPRYKVTKRGQDVALRCDPISGHVSLYWYRQALGQGPEFLTYFNYEAQQDKSGLPNDRFSAERPEGSISTLTIQRTEQRDSAMYRCASSLGQGAEKLFFGSGTQLSVL.

The rearrangement joins TRBV5-1 to TRBJ1-4, with 7 positions matching TRBD1. With 2 bases clipped from V and 8 bases from J, the junction kept 9 bases outside the gene matches. The CDR3 is made up of 15 amino acids. In germline, CDR1 is SGHRS, CDR2 YFSETQ. Written as DNA, the CDR3 is TGCGCCAGCAGCTTCATACAGGGGAGAGGGGAAAAACTGTTTTTT. Translation gives CASSFIQGRGEKLFF. The complete variable domain, with remaining parts taken from reference TRBV5-1 and TRBJ1-4, reads KAGVTQTPRYLIKTRGQQVTLSCSPISGHRSVSWYQQTPGQGLQFLFEYFSETQRNKGNFPGRFSGRQFSNSRSEMNVSTLELGDSALYLCASSFIQGRGEKLFFGSGTQLSVL.

The rearrangement links TRBV7-9 to TRBJ1-2, with D hard to call. The CDR3 runs to 10 residues. CDR1 and CDR2 (germline): SEHNR, FQNEAQ (reference sequence). V gave up 4 bases and J gave up 6 bases, with 3 bases separating them. The CDR3 here is CASSWDGYTF. The CDR3 bases are TGTGCCAGCAGCTGGGATGGCTACACCTTC.

The chain joins TRBV19 to TRBJ1-5; a possible D gene is TRBD1 (6 bases). Deletions cut 4 bases from V and 2 bases from J, with 12 bases between. CDR1 and CDR2 (germline): LNHDA, SQIVND (reference sequence). This CDR3 comprises 15 residues. CDR3 nucleotide sequence: TGTGCCAGTAGTACAGGGGCAGGGCGCAATCAGCCCCAGCATTTT. Amino acid sequence: CASSTGAGRNQPQHF.

The chain employs TRBV29-1 and TRBJ1-5; no firm D call. The V and J ends lost 4 bases and 5 bases respectively, with 15 bases between them. CDR3 size: 14 residues. The V gene's germline CDR1 is SQVTM and CDR2 ANQGSEA. CDR3 loop: CSVVDSASDQPQHF. The CDR3 bases are TGCAGCGTTGTGGACTCAGCAAGTGATCAGCCCCAGCATTTT.

V is TRBV7-9 and J is TRBJ2-3; D tentatively fits TRBD1 or TRBD2 (6 bases each). CDR3 length: 16 residues. Trimming took 2 bases from V and 2 from J, leaving 14 bases between them. Looked up from germline, CDR1 is SEHNR and CDR2 is FQNEAQ (reference sequence). CDR3 sequence reads: CASSLRGGLLTDTQYF. In DNA form, the CDR3 reads TGTGCCAGCAGCTTAAGAGGGGGACTTCTCACAGATACGCAGTATTTT.

This rearrangement joins TRBV13 to TRBJ2-7, with D possibly matching TRBD2 (6 bases). The CDR3 length is 14 residues. V was shortened by 4 bases and J by 3 bases, with 13 bases between the two germline ends. Looked up from germline, CDR1 is PRHDT and CDR2 is FYEKMQ (reference sequence). The CDR3 region has the DNA TGTGCCAGCAGCTCGAACTTGGACTACTACGAGCAGTACTTC. It codes for CASSSNLDYYEQYF.

The chain couples TRBV6-5 to TRBJ1-2; TRBD1 matches 8 bases. The J segment lost 4 bases and the V segment lost 5 bases, leaving 3 bases of the junction unmatched. Germline V gives CDR1 MNHEY, CDR2 SVGAGI. The CDR3 is made up of 13 amino acids. DNA of the CDR3: TGTGCCAGCAGTCAGGACAGGGTCTATGGCTACACCTTC. Translated, it gives CASSQDRVYGYTF.

The chain employs TRBV20-1 and TRBJ2-1; TRBD2 aligns across 8 bases. V shed 8 bases and J 10 bases; nucleotides not matched to a gene: 4. Germline CDR1 and CDR2: DFQATT and SNEGSKA (reference sequence). The CDR3 runs 10 residues. The chain's CDR3 is CSFIAGEQFF. The CDR3 DNA reads as TGCAGTTTCATAGCGGGGGAGCAGTTCTTC.

J is TRBJ2-7 and V is TRBV19; D is ambiguous. Germline values: CDR1 LNHDA, CDR2 SQIVND (reference sequence). CDR3 length: 12 residues. Trimming took 3 bases from V and 2 from J, leaving 5 bases between them. The chain's CDR3 is CASSMFPYEQYF. The CDR3 DNA sequence: TGTGCCAGTAGTATGTTTCCCTACGAGCAGTACTTC.

In its sample, this clone was seen a few times. The V gene is TRBV7-9, the J gene TRBJ2-7; no clear D. Germline loops: CDR1 SEHNR, CDR2 FQNEAQ (reference sequence). The CDR3 is made up of 12 amino acids. V shed 5 bases and J shed 4 bases, with 9 bases lying between them. The CDR3 sequence is CASSPDGYEQYF. The CDR3 bases are TGTGCCAGCAGCCCGGACGGTTACGAGCAGTACTTC.

This clone is a singleton in its sample. The J gene is TRBJ1-5, the V gene TRBV19; 12 bases map to TRBD1. CDR3 length: 16 residues. CDR1 and CDR2 from the germline V gene are LNHDA and SQIVND (reference sequence). V trimming: 6 bases; J trimming: 9 bases; junction bases outside the gene matches: 12. In DNA, the CDR3 is TGTGCCAGTAGGTCCGAGGGACAGGGGGCTCTTGGGCCCCAGCATTTT. It specifies CASRSEGQGALGPQHF.

The gene calls are TRBV21-1 and TRBJ1-3; the table's D gene call, TRBD1, was not cross checked with the DNA. TRBV21-1 is a documented pseudogene. The CDR3 is 18 amino acids. The CDR3 here is CASSKAPARAHSGNTIYF. CDR3 nucleotides: TGTGCCAGCAGCAAAGCGCCGGCCAGGGCTCACTCTGGAAACACCATATATTTT.

This sequence joins TRBV12-5 and TRBJ2-7, with D perhaps matching TRBD2 (7 bases). Deletions cut 1 base from V and 5 bases from J, with 15 bases between. CDR3 length: 15 amino acids. The germline V gene has CDR1 LGHNT and CDR2 FRNRAP. CDR3 in amino acids: CASGLGLQGGDEQYF. Written as DNA, the CDR3 is TGTGCTAGTGGTTTGGGATTACAGGGAGGGGACGAGCAGTACTTC.

The chain uses TRBV10-1 and TRBJ2-3, with 9 nucleotides matching TRBD2. Unmatched junction bases numbered 5, after V lost 2 bases and J lost 2 bases. In germline, CDR1 is WNHNN, CDR2 SYGVQD (reference sequence). This CDR3 has 16 residues. The CDR3 DNA sequence: TGCGCCAGCAGTGAGGTTAGCGGGGGCCCCACAGATACGCAGTATTTT. This translates into CASSEVSGGPTDTQYF.

The chain has TRBV15 and TRBJ1-4; tentative D call: TRBD1 (5 bases). This CDR3 region has 13 residues. V was pared by 1 base and J by 8 bases, with 8 bases between. Germline CDR1 and CDR2: LNHNV and YYDKDF (reference sequence). The CDR3 here is CATSRGGGEKLFF. In DNA, the CDR3 is TGTGCCACCAGCAGAGGGGGCGGGGAAAAACTGTTTTTT.

Only one count was recorded for this clone. The chain employs TRBV4-1 and TRBJ2-1; the D is unclear. This CDR3 has 15 residues. Germline V gene lookup returns CDR1 MGHRA and CDR2 YSYEKL. V gave up 0 bases and J gave up 6 bases, with 12 bases separating them. The DNA for the CDR3 is TGCGCCAGCAGCCAAGAGGGCAGGTACGCCAATGAGCAGTTCTTC. Protein sequence: CASSQEGRYANEQFF.

Concerning this clone: A read error may produce the germline difference seen at one junction end. V and J are TRBV2 and TRBJ1-2, with 7 bases fitting TRBD1. This CDR3 has 14 amino acids. Germline loops: CDR1 SNHLY, CDR2 FYNNEI. The CDR3 region is CASTAGGTNYGHTF. CDR3 bases: TGTGCCAGCACAGCAGGGGGTACTAACTATGGCCACACCTTC.

The CDR3 coding sequence is TGTGCCAGCAGGCCTAACAGGGGTGGGGCTTTCTTT. Residues: CASRPNRGGAFF. The rearrangement links TRBV6-5 to TRBJ1-1; the match to TRBD1 covers 7 bases. The CDR3 is 12 amino acids. V lost 6 bases, J lost 11 bases, and 9 bases stayed unmatched. CDR1 is MNHEY and CDR2 is SVGAGI in the germline V gene.

This chain joins TRBV5-8 and TRBJ2-7; D is undetermined. The CDR3 is 11 residues long. V lost 2 bases and J 10 bases, leaving 10 bases between the germline ends. Germline V gene lookup returns CDR1 SGHTS and CDR2 YDEGEE. CDR3 in amino acids: CASSFEGPQYF. In DNA, the CDR3 is TGTGCCAGCAGCTTCGAAGGACCCCAGTACTTC.

This rearrangement joins TRBV10-2 to TRBJ2-1; no clear D. CDR3 size: 13 residues. V dropped 3 bases and J dropped 9 bases, with 12 bases sitting between them. CDR1 is WSHSY, CDR2 SAAADI, per germline. CDR3 sequence: CASSEFVSGEQFF. CDR3 coding DNA: TGCGCCAGCAGTGAATTTGTTTCGGGTGAGCAGTTCTTC.

V is TRBV5-6 and J is TRBJ2-1; the match to TRBD2 covers 8 bases. Germline lookup yields CDR1 SGHDT and CDR2 YYEEEE. The CDR3 spans 15 residues. After removal of 0 bases from V and 7 bases from J, the junction contained 6 bases not matched to a gene. CDR3 protein: CASSLAGGAENEQFF. Written as DNA, the CDR3 is TGTGCCAGCAGCTTGGCCGGGGGGGCGGAGAATGAGCAGTTCTTC.

The count of this clone is one. The rearrangement uses TRBV7-2 and TRBJ1-1; TRBD1 aligns across 7 bases. V lost 2 bases, J lost 4 bases, and 1 base stayed unmatched. In germline, CDR1 is SGHTA, CDR2 FQGNSA. The CDR3 is made up of 13 amino acids. CDR3 amino acids: CASSLPGGTEAFF. The DNA for the CDR3 is TGTGCCAGCAGCTTACCAGGGGGCACTGAAGCTTTCTTT.

The rearrangement uses TRBV4-3 and TRBJ1-5; D is uncertain. This CDR3 spans 17 amino acids. V lost 0 bases to trimming and J lost 1 base, with 13 bases between them. Germline CDR1 reads LGHNA; CDR2 reads YSLEER. The DNA for the CDR3 is TGCGCCAGCAGCCAAGATTGGCAGGAAGGAAGCAATCAGCCCCAGCATTTT. This sequence encodes CASSQDWQEGSNQPQHF.

The rearrangement links TRBV6-5 to TRBJ1-1; perhaps TRBD1 as D (5 bases). The germline CDR1 and CDR2 sequences are MNHEY and SVGAGI. CDR3 size: 14 residues. The germline V and J ends were trimmed by 6 bases and 6 bases, with 17 bases remaining between them. For the CDR3, the DNA is TGTGCCAGCAGCCCCGGGACTAAGCTCGCTGAAGCTTTCTTT. Translation gives CASSPGTKLAEAFF.

The chain carries TRBV5-1 and TRBJ2-7, with no clear D. CDR1 is SGHRS, CDR2 YFSETQ, per germline. V was shortened by 4 bases and J by 0 bases, with 11 bases between the two germline ends. CDR3 size: 14 residues. The CDR3 is CASSPRLSSYEQYF. The CDR3 DNA is TGCGCCAGCAGCCCCCGATTAAGCTCCTACGAGCAGTACTTC.

This clone was detected once. The rearrangement uses TRBV7-9 and TRBJ1-5; TRBD1 matches at 7 bases. The CDR3 contains 16 residues. V gave up 5 bases and J gave up 5 bases; unmatched junction bases: 12. Germline CDR1 and CDR2: SEHNR and FQNEAQ (reference sequence). The CDR3, as DNA: TGTGCCAGCAGCCGAGGGGGCGCTGGGGGGTATCAGCCCCAGCATTTT. Translating gives CASSRGGAGGYQPQHF. The whole variable domain, remainder taken from reference TRBV7-9 and TRBJ1-5, is DTGVSQNPRHKITKRGQNVTFRCDPISEHNRLYWYRQTLGQGPEFLTYFQNEAQLEKSRLLSDRFSAERPKGSFSTLEIQRTEQGDSAMYLCASSRGGAGGYQPQHFGDGTRLSIL.

The rearrangement joins TRBV5-1 to TRBJ2-1, with 8 bases fitting TRBD1. This CDR3 is built from 17 residues. Unmatched junction bases numbered 19, after V lost 8 bases and J lost 6 bases. In germline, CDR1 is SGHRS, CDR2 YFSETQ. CDR3 sequence: CASSRQGAEWVGNEQFF. DNA for the CDR3: TGCGCCAGTTCTCGGCAGGGGGCCGAATGGGTGGGCAATGAGCAGTTCTTC.

The CDR3 DNA reads as TGTGCCAGCAGCTTGAATTCCCCCCACGTTGGGCACAATGAGCAGTTCTTC. This gives the protein CASSLNSPHVGHNEQFF. The rearrangement joins TRBV7-2 to TRBJ2-1; unclear D gene. The CDR3 is made up of 17 amino acids. V was shortened by 3 bases and J by 5 bases, with 20 bases between the two germline ends. Germline CDR1 SGHTA, CDR2 FQGNSA.